The T cell receptor (beta chain) under discussion was sequenced for a study of radiotherapy plus CTLA-4 blockade in lung cancer. Across the study: Objective response was observed in about 19% of patients, and disease control in 30% to 40%. Whole-study findings and limits: Per reports, early blood T cell clone dynamics, plus interferon-beta, forecast response most strongly.

Germline assignment: CDR1 SGHRS and CDR2 YFSETQ. V was shortened by 3 bases and J by 6 bases, with 15 bases between the two germline ends. CDR3 size: 14 residues. TCRdb keeps only in-frame clones here, not all; method: immunoSEQ multiplex PCR. The sample includes roughly 100,000 clones, around 86% seen only once; the top ten take about 3.5%. Lung cancer patients with chemo-refractory metastatic non-small-cell disease were given focal radiation plus CTLA-4 blockade with ipilimumab. A remark on this clone: No antigen is known for it.

V is TRBV5-1 and J is TRBJ1-1; possibly TRBD1 for D (6 bases). This specimen was peripheral blood, taken from a patient treated with radiotherapy plus ipilimumab. The source of this sequence is a human donor with non-small cell lung cancer who had a partial response to radiotherapy plus ipilimumab. In DNA, the CDR3 is TGCGCCAGCAGCTCCCAGGGGTTCGGGGCTGAAGCTTTCTTT. As protein: CASSSQGFGAEAFF.